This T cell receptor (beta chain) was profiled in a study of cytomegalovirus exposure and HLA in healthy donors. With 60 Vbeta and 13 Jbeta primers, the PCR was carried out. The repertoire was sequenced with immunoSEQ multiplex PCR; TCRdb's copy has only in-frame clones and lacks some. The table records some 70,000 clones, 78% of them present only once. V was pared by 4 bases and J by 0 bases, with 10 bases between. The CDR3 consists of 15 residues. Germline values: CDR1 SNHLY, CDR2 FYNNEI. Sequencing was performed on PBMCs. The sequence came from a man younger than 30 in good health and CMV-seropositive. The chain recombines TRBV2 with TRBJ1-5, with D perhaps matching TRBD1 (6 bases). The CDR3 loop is CASSGDIDSNQPQHF. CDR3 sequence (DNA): TGTGCCAGCAGTGGGGACATCGATAGCAATCAGCCCCAGCATTTT.